This TCR beta chain was obtained from a study of T cell responses to AZD1222 COVID-19 vaccine. Study-level background: It was second doses at about 4 or about 12 weeks that were pooled.

CDR3 length: 15 amino acids. Germline loops: CDR1 LGHDT, CDR2 YNNKEL (reference sequence). Trimming took 5 bases from V and 3 from J, leaving 13 bases between them. Findings and limits, study-wide: In a largely white British group with more females than males, clonal diversity was possibly underestimated. CD4 TCRs associated with vaccination spanned spike, dominating at 160-218 and 743-854. Two AZD1222 doses significantly raised spike-specific TCR breadth and depth over controls.

Produced via immunoSEQ multiplex PCR; TCRdb's table is partial and in-frame only. This sample carries roughly 100,000 clones, almost 90% of them seen once, and the ten largest clones take 26%. Concerning this clone: Its antigen is unknown.

J is TRBJ1-4 and V is TRBV3-1 (or the pseudogene TRBV3-2); perhaps TRBD1 as D (6 bases). This receptor was taken from an adult in good health. Source: peripheral blood, taken on day 0 of AZD1222 vaccination. The CDR3 sequence: CASSYDGGPNEKLFF. The CDR3 bases are TGTGCCAGCAGCTACGATGGGGGCCCTAATGAAAAACTGTTTTTT.